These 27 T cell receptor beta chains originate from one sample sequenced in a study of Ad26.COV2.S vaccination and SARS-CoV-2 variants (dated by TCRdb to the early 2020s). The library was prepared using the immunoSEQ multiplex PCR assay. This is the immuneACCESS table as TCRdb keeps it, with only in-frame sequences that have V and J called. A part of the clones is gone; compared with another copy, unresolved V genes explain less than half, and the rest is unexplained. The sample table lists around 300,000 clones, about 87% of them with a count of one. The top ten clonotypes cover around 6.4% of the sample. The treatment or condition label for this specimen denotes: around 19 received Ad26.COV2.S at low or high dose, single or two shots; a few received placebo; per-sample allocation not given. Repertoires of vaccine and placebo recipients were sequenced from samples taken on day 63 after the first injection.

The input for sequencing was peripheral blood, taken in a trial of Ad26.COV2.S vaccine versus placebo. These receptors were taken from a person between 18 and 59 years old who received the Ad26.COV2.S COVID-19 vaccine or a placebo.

CDR3 amino acids: CASSSLTNTEAFF. The CDR3 DNA sequence: TGTGCCAGCAGTTCCCTCACGAACACTGAAGCTTTCTTT. V usage is TRBV13 and J usage is TRBJ1-1, with D unclear. V gave up 6 bases and J gave up 1 base, with 9 bases separating them. This CDR3 contains 13 residues. Germline-derived CDR1 and CDR2 are PRHDT and FYEKMQ (reference sequence).

In DNA, the CDR3 is TGTGCCAGCAGCCCGAGGACCACTAGGCCGGATACGCAGTATTTT. This encodes CASSPRTTRPDTQYF. The J gene is TRBJ2-3, the V gene TRBV7-8; D is possibly TRBD2 (5 bases). Per germline, CDR1 SGHVS and CDR2 FQNEAQ. Trimming left V 5 bases short and J 6 bases short, with 18 bases between. The CDR3 extends over 15 amino acids.

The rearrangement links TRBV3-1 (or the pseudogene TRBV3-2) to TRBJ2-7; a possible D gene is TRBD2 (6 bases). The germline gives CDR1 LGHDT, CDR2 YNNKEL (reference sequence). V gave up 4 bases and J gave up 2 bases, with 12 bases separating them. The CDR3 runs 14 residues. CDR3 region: CASSPPGLTYEQYF. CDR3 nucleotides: TGTGCCAGCAGCCCACCGGGACTTACCTACGAGCAGTACTTC.

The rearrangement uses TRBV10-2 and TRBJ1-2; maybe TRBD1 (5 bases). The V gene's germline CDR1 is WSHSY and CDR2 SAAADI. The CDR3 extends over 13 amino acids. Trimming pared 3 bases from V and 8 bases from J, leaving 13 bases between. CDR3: CASSDTGGQGYTF. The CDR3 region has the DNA TGCGCCAGCAGTGACACAGGAGGACAAGGCTACACCTTC.

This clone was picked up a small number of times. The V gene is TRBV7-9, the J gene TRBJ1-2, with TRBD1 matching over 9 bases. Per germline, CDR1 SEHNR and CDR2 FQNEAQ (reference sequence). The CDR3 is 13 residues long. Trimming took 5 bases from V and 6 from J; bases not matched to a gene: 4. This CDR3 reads CASSGRDRDGYTF. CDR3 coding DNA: TGTGCCAGCAGCGGACGGGACAGGGATGGCTACACCTTC.

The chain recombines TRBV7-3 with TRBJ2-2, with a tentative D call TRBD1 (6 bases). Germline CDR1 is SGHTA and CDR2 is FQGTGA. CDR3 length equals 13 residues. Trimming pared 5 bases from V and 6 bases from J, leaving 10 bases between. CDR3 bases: TGTGCCAGCAGCGCTCAGGGGTCCGGGGAGCTGTTTTTT. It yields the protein CASSAQGSGELFF.

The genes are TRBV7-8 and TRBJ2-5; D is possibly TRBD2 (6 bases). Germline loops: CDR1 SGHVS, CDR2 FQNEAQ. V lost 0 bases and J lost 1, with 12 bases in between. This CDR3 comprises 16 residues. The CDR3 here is CASSLARDYGQETQYF. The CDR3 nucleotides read TGTGCCAGCAGCTTAGCGCGGGATTACGGCCAAGAGACCCAGTACTTC.

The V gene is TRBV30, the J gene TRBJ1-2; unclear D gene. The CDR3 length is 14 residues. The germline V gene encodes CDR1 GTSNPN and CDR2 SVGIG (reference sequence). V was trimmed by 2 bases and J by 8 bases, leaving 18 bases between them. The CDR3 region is CAWSHQVGSYGYTF. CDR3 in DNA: TGTGCCTGGAGTCACCAGGTGGGGTCTTACGGCTACACCTTC.

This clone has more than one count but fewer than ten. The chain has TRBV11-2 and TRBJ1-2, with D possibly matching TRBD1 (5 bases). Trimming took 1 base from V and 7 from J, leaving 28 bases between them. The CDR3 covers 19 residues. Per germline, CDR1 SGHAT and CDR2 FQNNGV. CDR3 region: CASSLGPAQTVPGLGGYTF. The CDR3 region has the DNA TGTGCCAGCAGCTTAGGCCCAGCCCAGACAGTGCCTGGTTTGGGTGGCTACACCTTC.

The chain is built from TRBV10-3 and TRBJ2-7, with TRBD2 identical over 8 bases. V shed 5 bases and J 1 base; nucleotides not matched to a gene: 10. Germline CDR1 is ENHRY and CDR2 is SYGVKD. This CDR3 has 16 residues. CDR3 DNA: TGTGCCATCAGTAAAAGAGCGGGGGAAATATCCTACGAGCAGTACTTC. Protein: CAISKRAGEISYEQYF.

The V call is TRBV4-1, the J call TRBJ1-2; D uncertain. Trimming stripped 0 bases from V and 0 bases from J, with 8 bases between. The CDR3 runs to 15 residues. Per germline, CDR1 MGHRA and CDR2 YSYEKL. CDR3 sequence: CASSQDAGSNYGYTF. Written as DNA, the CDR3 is TGCGCCAGCAGCCAAGACGCGGGCTCTAACTATGGCTACACCTTC.

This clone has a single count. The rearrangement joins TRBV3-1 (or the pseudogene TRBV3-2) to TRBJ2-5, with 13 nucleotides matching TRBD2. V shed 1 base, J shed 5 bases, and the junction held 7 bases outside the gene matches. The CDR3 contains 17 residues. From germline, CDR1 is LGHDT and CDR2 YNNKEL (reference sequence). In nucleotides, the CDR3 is TGTGCCAGCAGCCAAGGGACTAGCGGGAGCTTTGAGGAGACCCAGTACTTC. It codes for CASSQGTSGSFEETQYF.

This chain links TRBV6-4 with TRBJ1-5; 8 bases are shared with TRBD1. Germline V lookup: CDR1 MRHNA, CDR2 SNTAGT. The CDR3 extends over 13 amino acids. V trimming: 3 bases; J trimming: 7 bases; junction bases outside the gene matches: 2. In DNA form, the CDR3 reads TGTGCCAGCAGTGAGGCAGGGGGCCAGCCCCAGCATTTT. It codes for CASSEAGGQPQHF.

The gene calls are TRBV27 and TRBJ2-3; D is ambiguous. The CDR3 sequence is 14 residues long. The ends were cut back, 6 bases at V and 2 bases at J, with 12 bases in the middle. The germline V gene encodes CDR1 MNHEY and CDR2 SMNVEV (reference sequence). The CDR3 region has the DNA TGTGCCAGCAGCTTGGAGAGGAACACAGATACGCAGTATTTT. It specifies CASSLERNTDTQYF.

Written as DNA, the CDR3 is TGTGCCAGCAGCCATTACGGGGTTAGCGGGAGGGCCGGCGAGCAGTACTTC. Translation: CASSHYGVSGRAGEQYF. This sequence joins TRBV7-3 and TRBJ2-7, with 11 positions matching TRBD2. Trimming cost V 5 bases and J 6 bases; bases outside gene matches: 15. CDR1 is SGHTA, CDR2 FQGTGA, per germline. This CDR3 has 17 residues.

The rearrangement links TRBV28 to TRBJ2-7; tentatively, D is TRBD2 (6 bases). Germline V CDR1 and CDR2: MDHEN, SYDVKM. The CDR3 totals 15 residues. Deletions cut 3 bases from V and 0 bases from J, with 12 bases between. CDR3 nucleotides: TGTGCCAGCAGTTTCATTAGCGGTTTCTCCTACGAGCAGTACTTC. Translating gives CASSFISGFSYEQYF.

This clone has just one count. The DNA for the CDR3 is TGTGCCAGTAGTCCAATTCGAGGACAGGGGGCTGGAAACACCATATATTTT. Translated, it gives CASSPIRGQGAGNTIYF. The chain recombines TRBV19 with TRBJ1-3; 10 bases line up with TRBD1. The length of the CDR3 is 17 residues. From germline, CDR1 is LNHDA and CDR2 SQIVND (reference sequence). With V trimmed by 5 bases and J by 2 bases, 9 bases remained unmatched. The entire variable domain, with the rest obtained from reference TRBV19 and TRBJ1-3, is as follows: DGGITQSPKYLFRKEGQNVTLSCEQNLNHDAMYWYRQDPGQGLRLIYYSQIVNDFQKGDIAEGYSVSREKKESFPLTVTSAQKNPTAFYLCASSPIRGQGAGNTIYFGEGSWLTVV.

The CDR3 nucleotides read TGTGCCAGTAGTGTCGGGACAGGTGCTTCGACAGATACGCAGTATTTT. Translating it yields CASSVGTGASTDTQYF. V and J are TRBV19 and TRBJ2-3; TRBD1 matches 8 bases. V was clipped by 5 bases and J by 3 bases; unmatched bases: 10. Germline CDR1 and CDR2: LNHDA and SQIVND (reference sequence). CDR3 length: 16 residues.

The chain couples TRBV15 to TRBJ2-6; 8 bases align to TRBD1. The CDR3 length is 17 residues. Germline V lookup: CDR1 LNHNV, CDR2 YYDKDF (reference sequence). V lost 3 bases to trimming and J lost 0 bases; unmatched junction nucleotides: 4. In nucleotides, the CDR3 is TGTGCCACCAGCAGGTCAGGGGGCCTCTCTGGGGCCAACGTCCTGACTTTC. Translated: CATSRSGGLSGANVLTF.

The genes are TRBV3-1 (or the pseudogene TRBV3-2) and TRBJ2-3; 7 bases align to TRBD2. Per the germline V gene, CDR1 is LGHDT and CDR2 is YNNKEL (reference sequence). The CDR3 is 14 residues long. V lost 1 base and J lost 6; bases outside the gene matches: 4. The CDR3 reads CASSQGGGRDTQYF. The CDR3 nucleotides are TGTGCCAGCAGCCAAGGGGGGGGACGGGATACGCAGTATTTT.

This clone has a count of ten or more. The CDR3 sequence: CAISEGTEAFF. The CDR3 bases are TGTGCCATCAGTGAGGGCACTGAAGCTTTCTTT. The chain couples TRBV10-3 to TRBJ1-1; unclear D gene. Germline V gene sequence: CDR1 ENHRY, CDR2 SYGVKD. V lost 2 bases, J lost 4 bases, and 2 bases lay in between. This CDR3 region has 11 residues.

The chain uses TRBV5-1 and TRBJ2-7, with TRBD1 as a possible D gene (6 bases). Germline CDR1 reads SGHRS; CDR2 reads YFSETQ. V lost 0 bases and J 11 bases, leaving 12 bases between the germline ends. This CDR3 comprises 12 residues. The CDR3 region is CASSLATDSKYF. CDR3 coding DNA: TGCGCCAGCAGCTTGGCCACGGACAGCAAGTACTTC.

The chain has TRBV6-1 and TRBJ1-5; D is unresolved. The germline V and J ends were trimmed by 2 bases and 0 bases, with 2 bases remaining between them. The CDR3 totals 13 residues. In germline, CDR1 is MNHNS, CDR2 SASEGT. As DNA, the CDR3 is TGTGCCAGCAGTGAATATAGCAATCAGCCCCAGCATTTT. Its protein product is CASSEYSNQPQHF.

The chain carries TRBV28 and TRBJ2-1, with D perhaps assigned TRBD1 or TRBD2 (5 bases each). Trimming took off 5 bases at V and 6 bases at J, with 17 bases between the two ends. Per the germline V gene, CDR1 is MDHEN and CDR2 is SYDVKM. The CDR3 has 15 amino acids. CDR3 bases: TGTGCCAGCAGTCCCGGGGCCCAAGATAGCAATGAGCAGTTCTTC. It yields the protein CASSPGAQDSNEQFF.

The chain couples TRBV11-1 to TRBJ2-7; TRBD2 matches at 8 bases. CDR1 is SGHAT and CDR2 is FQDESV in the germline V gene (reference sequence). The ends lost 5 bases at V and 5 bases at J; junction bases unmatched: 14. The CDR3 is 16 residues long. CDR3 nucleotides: TGTGCCAGCAGCCTCCACCCGGGACTAGGTGTGGACGAGCAGTACTTC. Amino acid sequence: CASSLHPGLGVDEQYF.

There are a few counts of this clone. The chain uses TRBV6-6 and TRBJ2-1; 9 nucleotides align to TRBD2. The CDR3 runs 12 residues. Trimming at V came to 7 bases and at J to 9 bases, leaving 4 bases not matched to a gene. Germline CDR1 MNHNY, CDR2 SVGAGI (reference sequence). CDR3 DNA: TGTGCCAGCACCAGGACTAGCGTTGAGCAGTTCTTC. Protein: CASTRTSVEQFF.

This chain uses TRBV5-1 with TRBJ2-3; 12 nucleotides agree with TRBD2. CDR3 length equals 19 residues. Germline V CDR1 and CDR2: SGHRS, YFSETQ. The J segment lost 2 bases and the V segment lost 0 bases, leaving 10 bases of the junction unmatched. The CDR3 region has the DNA TGCGCCAGCAGCTTGGCCCCCCTGACTAGCGGGGGCCCCACAGATACGCAGTATTTT. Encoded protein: CASSLAPLTSGGPTDTQYF.